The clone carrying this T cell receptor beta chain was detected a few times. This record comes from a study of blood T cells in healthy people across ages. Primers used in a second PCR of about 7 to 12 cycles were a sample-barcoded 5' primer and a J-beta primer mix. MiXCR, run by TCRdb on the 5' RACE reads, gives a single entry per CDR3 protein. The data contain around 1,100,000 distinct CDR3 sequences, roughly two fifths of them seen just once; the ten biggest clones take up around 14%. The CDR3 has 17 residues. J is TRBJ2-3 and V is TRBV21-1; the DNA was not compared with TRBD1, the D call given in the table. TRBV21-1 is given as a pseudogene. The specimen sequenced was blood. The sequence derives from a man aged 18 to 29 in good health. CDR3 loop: CASSKKSRDPERDTQYF. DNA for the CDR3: TGTGCCAGCAGCAAAAAGAGCCGGGACCCAGAGAGAGATACGCAGTATTTT.